This T cell receptor (beta chain) originates from a study of T cell responses to AZD1222 COVID-19 vaccine. Assay used: immunoSEQ multiplex PCR; TCRdb lists only in-frame clones, some missing. The repertoire consists of roughly 99,000 clones, with 70% to 90% occurring once and the leading ten covering 4.5% to 5.5%. Germline V gives CDR1 GTSNPN, CDR2 SVGIG (reference sequence). The CDR3 contains 13 residues. Trimming left V 5 bases short and J 1 base short, with 11 bases between. The sequence was collected from an adult who received the AZD1222 COVID-19 vaccine. The starting material was peripheral blood, obtained 28 days after the second AZD1222 dose. V gene TRBV30 combines with J gene TRBJ1-1, with a weak D call TRBD1 (5 bases). CDR3 bases: TGTGCCTGGGACTGGGGGAAGAACACTGAAGCTTTCTTT. Translation: CAWDWGKNTEAFF.